This TCR beta chain is from a study of CD8 T cells in ankylosing spondylitis. Study-wide findings and caveats: Blood of patients with ankylosing spondylitis appeared to be characterized by a TCR beta motif of several highly homologous variants. Both synovial fluid and blood in reactive arthritis had previously been reported to carry some motif variants.

The V gene lost 5 bases and the J gene lost 1 base, with 12 bases spanning the gap. This CDR3 spans 15 amino acids. Looked up from germline, CDR1 is SGHTA and CDR2 is FQGNSA. This clonotype was seen at least ten times. What it binds is not known. Researchers built TCR beta libraries using quantitative 5'-RACE with molecular barcodes. Via MiXCR, TCRdb re-called the 5' RACE reads, giving one row per CDR3 protein. The top ten clones hold about 6.5% of a sample with a few hundred thousand distinct CDR3 sequences, about 12% of them seen once. The chain has TRBV7-2 and TRBJ1-5; perhaps TRBD1 as D (6 bases). The sample was blood, either unsorted or a sorted T cell fraction (not recorded which). This TCR was sampled from a male donor with ankylosing spondylitis. CDR3 nucleotides: TGTGCCAGCAGCCAAACAGGGTTGAGCAATCAGCCCCAGCATTTT. It yields the protein CASSQTGLSNQPQHF.